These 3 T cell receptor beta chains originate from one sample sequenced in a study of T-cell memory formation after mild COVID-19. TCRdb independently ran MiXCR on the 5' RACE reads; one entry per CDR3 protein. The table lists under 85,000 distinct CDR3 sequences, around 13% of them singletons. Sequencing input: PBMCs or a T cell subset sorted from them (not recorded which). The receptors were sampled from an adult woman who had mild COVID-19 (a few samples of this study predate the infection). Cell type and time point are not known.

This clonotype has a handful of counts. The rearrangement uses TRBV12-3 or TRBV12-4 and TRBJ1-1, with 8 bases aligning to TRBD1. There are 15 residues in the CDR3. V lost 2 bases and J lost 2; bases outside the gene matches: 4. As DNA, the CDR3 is TGTGCCAGCAGTTTATCGGACAGGGCAAACACTGAAGCTTTCTTT. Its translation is CASSLSDRANTEAFF.

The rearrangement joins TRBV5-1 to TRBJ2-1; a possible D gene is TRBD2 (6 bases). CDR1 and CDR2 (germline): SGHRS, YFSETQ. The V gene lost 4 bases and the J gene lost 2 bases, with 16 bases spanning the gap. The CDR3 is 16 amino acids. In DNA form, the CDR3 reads TGCGCCAGCAGCCAAGAGGAGGGAGTCCCCTACAATGAGCAGTTCTTC. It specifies CASSQEEGVPYNEQFF.

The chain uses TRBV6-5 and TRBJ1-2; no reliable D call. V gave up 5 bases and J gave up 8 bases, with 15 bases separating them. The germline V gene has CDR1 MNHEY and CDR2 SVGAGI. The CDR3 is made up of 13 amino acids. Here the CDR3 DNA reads TGTGCCAGCAGTCCCGGCCTACCGGGAGGCTACACCTTC. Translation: CASSPGLPGGYTF.